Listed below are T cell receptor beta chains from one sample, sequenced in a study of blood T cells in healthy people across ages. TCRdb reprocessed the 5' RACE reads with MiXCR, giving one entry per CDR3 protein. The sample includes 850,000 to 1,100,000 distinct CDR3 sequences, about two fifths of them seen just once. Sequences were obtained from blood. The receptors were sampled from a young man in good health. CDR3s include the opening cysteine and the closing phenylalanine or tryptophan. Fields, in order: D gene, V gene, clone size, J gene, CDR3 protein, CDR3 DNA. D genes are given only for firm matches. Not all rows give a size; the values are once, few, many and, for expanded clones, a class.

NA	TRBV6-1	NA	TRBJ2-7	CASNERGSYEQYF	TGTGCCAGCAACGAACGGGGCTCCTACGAGCAGTACTTC
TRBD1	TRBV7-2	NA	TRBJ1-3	CASSLAGQGVSGNTIYF	TGTGCCAGCAGCTTAGCTGGACAGGGGGTCTCTGGAAACACCATATATTTT
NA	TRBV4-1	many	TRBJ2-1	CASSQSVDEQFF	TGCGCCAGCAGCCAATCGGTTGATGAGCAGTTCTTC
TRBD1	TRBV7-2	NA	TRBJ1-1	CASSAQGAVTEAFF	TGTGCCAGCAGCGCACAGGGGGCGGTCACTGAAGCTTTCTTT
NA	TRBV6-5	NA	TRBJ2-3	CASSFGHADTQYF	TGTGCCAGCAGTTTTGGACACGCAGATACGCAGTATTTT
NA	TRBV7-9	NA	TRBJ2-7	CASSFPAPYEQYF	TGTGCCAGCAGCTTCCCAGCCCCCTACGAGCAGTACTTC
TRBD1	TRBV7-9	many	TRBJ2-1	CATNQGAYNEQFF	TGTGCCACCAATCAGGGGGCGTACAATGAGCAGTTCTTC
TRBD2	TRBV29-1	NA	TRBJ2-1	CSVLIAGGYNEQFF	TGCAGCGTACTTATAGCGGGGGGGTACAATGAGCAGTTCTTC
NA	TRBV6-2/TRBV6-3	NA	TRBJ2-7	CASSYPTEPVLYEQYF	TGTGCCAGCAGTTACCCGACGGAGCCGGTCCTCTACGAGCAGTACTTC
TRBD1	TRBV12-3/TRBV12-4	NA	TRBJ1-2	CASSLGGQEIYGYTF	TGTGCCAGCAGTTTAGGGGGACAGGAGATCTATGGCTACACCTTC
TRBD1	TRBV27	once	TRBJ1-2	CASSFRDRDDGYTF	TGTGCCAGCAGTTTTCGGGACAGGGATGATGGCTACACCTTC
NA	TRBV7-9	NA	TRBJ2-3	CASSLKWVTDTQYF	TGTGCCAGCAGCTTAAAGTGGGTCACAGATACGCAGTATTTT
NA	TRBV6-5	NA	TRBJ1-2	CASSYGKLNYGYTF	TGTGCCAGCAGTTACGGGAAACTCAACTATGGCTACACCTTC
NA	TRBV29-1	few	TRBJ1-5	CSVDSGQNQPQHF	TGCAGCGTTGATTCAGGGCAGAATCAGCCCCAGCATTTT
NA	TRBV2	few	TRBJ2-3	CASSAVRPSTDTQYF	TGTGCCAGCAGTGCGGTTCGGCCTAGCACAGATACGCAGTATTTT
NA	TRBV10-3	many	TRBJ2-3	CAISESPDTQYF	TGTGCCATCAGTGAGAGCCCAGATACGCAGTATTTT
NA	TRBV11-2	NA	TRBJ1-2	CASSSIRKGVYGYTF	TGTGCCAGCAGCTCCATCAGAAAGGGCGTATATGGCTACACCTTC
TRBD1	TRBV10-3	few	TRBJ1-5	CAISRDRVGNQPQHF	TGTGCCATCAGCCGGGACAGGGTTGGGAATCAGCCCCAGCATTTT
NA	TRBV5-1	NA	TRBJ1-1	CASSLIRGSDTEAFF	TGCGCCAGCAGCTTGATCAGGGGTTCGGACACTGAAGCTTTCTTT
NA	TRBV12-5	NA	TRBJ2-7	CASLFEQADNEQYF	TGTGCTAGTCTTTTCGAGCAAGCCGACAATGAGCAGTACTTC
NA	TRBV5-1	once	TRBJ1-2	CASSLNFGGHGYTF	TGCGCCAGCAGCTTGAATTTTGGGGGGCATGGCTACACCTTC
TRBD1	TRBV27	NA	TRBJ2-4	CASSIQGITYNEQYF	TGTGCCAGCAGCATACAGGGGATTACCTACAATGAGCAGTACTTC
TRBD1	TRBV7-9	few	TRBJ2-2	CASSSRQGRNTGELFF	TGTGCCAGCAGCTCACGACAGGGGCGGAACACCGGGGAGCTGTTTTTT
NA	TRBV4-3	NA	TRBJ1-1	CASSQEGGRTEAFF	TGCGCCAGCAGCCAAGAAGGAGGGAGGACTGAAGCTTTCTTT
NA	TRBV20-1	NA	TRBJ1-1	CSARVPEQNTEAFF	TGCAGTGCTAGAGTTCCCGAGCAGAACACTGAAGCTTTCTTT
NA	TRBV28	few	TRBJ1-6	CASTNEVGSPLHF	TGTGCCAGCACCAATGAAGTGGGTTCACCCCTCCACTTT